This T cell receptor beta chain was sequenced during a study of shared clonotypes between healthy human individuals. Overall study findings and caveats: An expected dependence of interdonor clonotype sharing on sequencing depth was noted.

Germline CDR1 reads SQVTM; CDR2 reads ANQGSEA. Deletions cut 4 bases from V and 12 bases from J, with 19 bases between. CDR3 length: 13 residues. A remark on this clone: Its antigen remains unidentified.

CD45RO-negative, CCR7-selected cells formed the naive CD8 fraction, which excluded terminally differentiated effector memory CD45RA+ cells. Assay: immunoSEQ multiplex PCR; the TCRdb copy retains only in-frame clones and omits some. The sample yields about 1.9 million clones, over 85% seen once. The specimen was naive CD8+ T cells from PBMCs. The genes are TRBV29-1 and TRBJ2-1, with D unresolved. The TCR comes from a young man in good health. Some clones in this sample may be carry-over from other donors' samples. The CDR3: CSVVYQSWYGQFF. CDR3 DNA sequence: TGCAGCGTTGTATATCAATCATGGTACGGGCAGTTCTTC.